Listed here are 32 T cell receptor beta chains from one sample, sequenced in a study of blood T cell repertoires in COVID-19. Assay used: immunoSEQ multiplex PCR; TCRdb lists only in-frame clones, some missing. Altogether 110,000 to 150,000 clones are present, more than 75% being singletons, with the ten largest covering about 5.8%. The sequencing sample was made of peripheral blood. The receptors derive from a human donor in a cohort sampled during active COVID-19.

The V gene is TRBV4-1, the J gene TRBJ1-5, with D tentatively TRBD1 (5 bases). Germline-derived CDR1 and CDR2 are MGHRA and YSYEKL. This CDR3 comprises 15 residues. V lost 0 bases to trimming and J lost 5 bases, with 11 bases between them. This CDR3 reads CASSQDRWGDQPQHF. For the CDR3, the DNA is TGCGCCAGCAGCCAAGATAGGTGGGGGGATCAGCCCCAGCATTTT.

V gene TRBV5-1 combines with J gene TRBJ2-7, with TRBD2 matching 9 bases. The CDR3 contains 14 residues. Germline CDR1 and CDR2: SGHRS and YFSETQ. V shed 4 bases, J shed 5 bases, and the junction held 7 bases outside the gene matches. Written as DNA, the CDR3 is TGCGCCAGCAGCCTGGGGGCTAGCGGGGACGAGCAGTACTTC. As protein: CASSLGASGDEQYF.

This clone was recorded a few times. This sequence joins TRBV30 and TRBJ1-3; 12 nucleotides align to TRBD1. The CDR3 runs to 16 residues. V shed 5 bases and J 5 bases; nucleotides not matched to a gene: 10. CDR1 and CDR2 (germline): GTSNPN, SVGIG (reference sequence). This CDR3 is CAWGSPGQGARNTIYF. In DNA form, the CDR3 reads TGTGCCTGGGGGAGCCCGGGACAGGGGGCGAGAAACACCATATATTTT.

The V gene is TRBV9, the J gene TRBJ2-1, with 10 bases fitting TRBD1. The V segment lost 2 bases and the J segment 8 bases; nucleotides outside the gene matches: 13. The CDR3 has 17 amino acids. The germline V gene has CDR1 SGDLS and CDR2 YYNGEE. The CDR3: CASSVGEWDRGRDEQFF. CDR3 nucleotide sequence: TGTGCCAGCAGCGTGGGCGAATGGGACAGGGGAAGGGATGAGCAGTTCTTC.

This chain joins TRBV12-1 and TRBJ1-6. TRBV12-1 is described as a pseudogene. The CDR3 covers 17 residues. The CDR3 nucleotides are TGTGCCAGCAGCCATTTCCGGGGGAGCTCCTATAATTCACCCCTCCACTTT. Translation gives CASSHFRGSSYNSPLHF.

This chain uses TRBV2 with TRBJ2-7; 10 bases agree with TRBD2. There are 14 residues in the CDR3. V lost 10 bases to trimming and J lost 4 bases; unmatched junction nucleotides: 10. Germline CDR1 SNHLY, CDR2 FYNNEI. The CDR3 coding sequence is TGTGCCACCCAGGAGCTAGCGGGAGTATACGAGCAGTACTTC. This codes for CATQELAGVYEQYF.

J is TRBJ1-2 and V is TRBV4-1; possible D gene TRBD1, 5 bases. The V gene lost 4 bases and the J gene lost 4 bases, with 13 bases spanning the gap. The CDR3 sequence is 14 residues long. Per the germline V gene, CDR1 is MGHRA and CDR2 is YSYEKL. This CDR3 reads CASSPGVIGYGYTF. The CDR3 DNA follows: TGCGCCAGCAGCCCGGGGGTTATAGGCTATGGCTACACCTTC.

The chain combines TRBV7-9 with TRBJ2-7; 7 positions agree with TRBD1. Unmatched junction bases numbered 7, after V lost 5 bases and J lost 3 bases. There are 14 residues in the CDR3. Germline lookup yields CDR1 SEHNR and CDR2 FQNEAQ (reference sequence). CDR3 amino acids: CASSRGTVFYEQYF. The CDR3 coding sequence is TGTGCCAGCAGCCGAGGGACAGTATTCTACGAGCAGTACTTC.

This rearrangement joins TRBV6-6 to TRBJ2-3; a possible D gene is TRBD2 (6 bases). The CDR3 consists of 14 residues. Looked up from germline, CDR1 is MNHNY and CDR2 is SVGAGI (reference sequence). The germline V and J ends were trimmed by 0 bases and 5 bases, with 9 bases remaining between them. The CDR3 region has the DNA TGTGCCAGCAGTTACTCTCTAGCGCAAGATACGCAGTATTTT. It specifies CASSYSLAQDTQYF.

The V and J genes are TRBV5-1 and TRBJ1-5; unclear D gene. The V gene lost 2 bases and the J gene lost 3 bases, with 9 bases spanning the gap. The V gene's germline CDR1 is SGHRS and CDR2 YFSETQ. The CDR3 consists of 14 residues. The CDR3 DNA is TGCGCCAGCAGCTTAGATAGCAACAATCAGCCCCAGCATTTT. This gives the protein CASSLDSNNQPQHF.

CDR3 region: CASSQGSAENYEQYF. As DNA, the CDR3 is TGTGCCAGCAGCCAAGGTTCTGCGGAGAACTACGAGCAGTACTTC. J is TRBJ2-7 and V is TRBV4-2; D is uncertain. The germline V gene encodes CDR1 LGHNA and CDR2 YNFKEQ. V was shortened by 1 base and J by 3 bases, with 13 bases between the two germline ends. This CDR3 spans 15 amino acids.

This clone has just a few counts. This chain uses TRBV2 with TRBJ2-5, with 7 bases lining up with TRBD2. The CDR3 length is 11 residues. The J segment lost 1 base and the V segment lost 11 bases, leaving 1 base of the junction unmatched. In germline, CDR1 is SNHLY, CDR2 FYNNEI. CDR3 loop: CAGGVQETQYF. DNA of the CDR3: TGTGCCGGGGGGGTCCAAGAGACCCAGTACTTC.

The chain recombines TRBV11-3 with TRBJ2-2, with D possibly being TRBD1 (5 bases). Looked up from germline, CDR1 is SGHNT and CDR2 is YENEEA. V lost 5 bases, J lost 3 bases, and 10 bases lay in between. This CDR3 has 14 residues. CDR3 sequence: CASSPPGYTGELFF. The CDR3 coding sequence is TGTGCCAGCAGCCCACCAGGGTACACCGGGGAGCTGTTTTTT.

This CDR3 reads CASSLGTTNEKLFF. The DNA for the CDR3 is TGTGCCAGCAGCCTCGGGACAACTAATGAAAAACTGTTTTTT. V usage is TRBV6-6 and J usage is TRBJ1-4; D uncertain. The CDR3 contains 14 residues. Trimming cost V 6 bases and J 0 bases, with 8 bases left between them. Germline values: CDR1 MNHNY, CDR2 SVGAGI (reference sequence).

There are a few counts of this clone. The chain carries TRBV5-1 and TRBJ1-2, with D perhaps matching TRBD1 (5 bases). Trimming cost V 0 bases and J 4 bases, with 13 bases left between them. Germline loops: CDR1 SGHRS, CDR2 YFSETQ. The CDR3 loop spans 15 amino acids. CDR3 amino acids: CASSLDGAIRYGYTF. In DNA form, the CDR3 reads TGCGCCAGCAGCTTGGATGGGGCCATCCGCTATGGCTACACCTTC. The full variable domain, in which reference TRBV5-1 and TRBJ1-2 provide the parts outside the CDR3, is KAGVTQTPRYLIKTRGQQVTLSCSPISGHRSVSWYQQTPGQGLQFLFEYFSETQRNKGNFPGRFSGRQFSNSRSEMNVSTLELGDSALYLCASSLDGAIRYGYTFGSGTRLTVV.

This sequence joins TRBV13 and TRBJ2-5; possibly TRBD1 for D (6 bases). The germline V gene encodes CDR1 PRHDT and CDR2 FYEKMQ (reference sequence). V lost 1 base and J lost 0, with 12 bases in between. The CDR3 sequence is 16 residues long. The CDR3 loop reads CASSLAQGSNQETQYF. The CDR3 bases are TGTGCCAGCAGCTTAGCTCAGGGGTCAAACCAAGAGACCCAGTACTTC.

J is TRBJ2-2 and V is TRBV2, with 9 bases aligning to TRBD1. The CDR3 is 13 amino acids. V dropped 6 bases and J dropped 7; count of bases not matched to a gene: 3. Per germline, CDR1 SNHLY and CDR2 FYNNEI. CDR3 loop: CASSGTGYGELFF. CDR3 DNA sequence: TGTGCCAGCAGCGGGACAGGGTACGGGGAGCTGTTTTTT.

This chain connects TRBV28 to TRBJ2-7; the D is unclear. V lost 5 bases and J lost 5, with 7 bases in between. The germline V gene has CDR1 MDHEN and CDR2 SYDVKM. There are 11 residues in the CDR3. DNA of the CDR3: TGTGCCAGCAGTCGCGAGAACGAGCAGTACTTC. Protein product: CASSRENEQYF.

CDR3 sequence reads: CASSFRQGGGYTF. The CDR3 nucleotides are TGTGCCAGCAGTTTCAGACAGGGAGGTGGCTACACCTTC. The chain couples TRBV28 to TRBJ1-2, with 7 bases aligning to TRBD1. The V gene's germline CDR1 is MDHEN and CDR2 SYDVKM. CDR3 size: 13 residues. V lost 3 bases, J lost 7 bases, and 5 bases stayed unmatched.

The chain has TRBV28 and TRBJ2-7; unclear D gene. The germline V and J ends were trimmed by 2 bases and 4 bases, with 6 bases remaining between them. CDR3 length: 12 amino acids. CDR1 and CDR2 (germline): MDHEN, SYDVKM. In DNA, the CDR3 is TGTGCCAGCAGTTTAGACAAATACGAGCAGTACTTC. Its protein is CASSLDKYEQYF.

This rearrangement joins TRBV7-9 to TRBJ2-7; 7 bases fit TRBD1. Losses at the gene ends were 5 bases for V and 0 bases for J; bases not matched to a gene: 10. Germline loops: CDR1 SEHNR, CDR2 FQNEAQ (reference sequence). This CDR3 is built from 16 residues. This chain's CDR3 is CASSAPDRPSSYEQYF. The CDR3 DNA is TGTGCCAGCAGCGCCCCGGACAGGCCCAGCTCCTACGAGCAGTACTTC.

CDR3 nucleotides: TGTGCCAGCACCGCACTAGCGGGAGTAAATACCGGGGAGCTGTTTTTT. It codes for CASTALAGVNTGELFF. V and J are TRBV5-4 and TRBJ2-2, with 11 bases identical to TRBD2. After removal of 6 bases from V and 5 bases from J, the junction contained 9 bases not matched to a gene. The V gene's germline CDR1 is SGHNT and CDR2 YYREEE (reference sequence). This CDR3 region has 16 residues.

The J gene is TRBJ2-5, the V gene TRBV2; possible D gene TRBD2, 6 bases. Germline V CDR1 and CDR2: SNHLY, FYNNEI. This CDR3 is 15 amino acids long. V lost 7 bases and J 5 bases, leaving 20 bases between the germline ends. CDR3 protein: CASKHPYRLGETQYF. CDR3 DNA: TGTGCCAGCAAGCATCCATATAGACTAGGGGAGACCCAGTACTTC.

V is TRBV7-2 and J is TRBJ2-7; 8 nucleotides agree with TRBD1. The CDR3 runs to 15 residues. The ends lost 1 base at V and 2 bases at J; junction bases unmatched: 4. From germline, CDR1 is SGHTA and CDR2 FQGNSA. CDR3 residues: CASSLEQGVPYEQYF. As DNA, the CDR3 is TGTGCCAGCAGCTTAGAACAGGGGGTTCCCTACGAGCAGTACTTC. Supplemented by reference TRBV7-2 and TRBJ2-7, the full variable domain reads GAGVSQSPSNKVTEKGKDVELRCDPISGHTALYWYRQSLGQGLEFLIYFQGNSAPDKSGLPSDRFSAERTGGSVSTLTIQRTQQEDSAVYLCASSLEQGVPYEQYFGPGTRLTVT.

The genes are TRBV9 and TRBJ2-1; 9 nucleotides line up with TRBD2. Germline V gene data show CDR1 as SGDLS and CDR2 as YYNGEE. V was clipped by 0 bases and J by 5 bases; unmatched bases: 6. The CDR3 spans 16 residues. The CDR3 reads CASSVGSGGNNNEQFF. The CDR3 coding sequence is TGTGCCAGCAGCGTAGGTAGCGGGGGAAATAACAATGAGCAGTTCTTC.

This clone was picked up one time. The CDR3 DNA is TGTGCCAGTAGTATGGCTAGCACATACAATGAGCAGTTCTTC. Encoded protein: CASSMASTYNEQFF. The chain combines TRBV19 with TRBJ2-1; perhaps TRBD2 as D (5 bases). The germline CDR1 and CDR2 sequences are LNHDA and SQIVND (reference sequence). This CDR3 comprises 14 residues. Trimming removed 3 bases from V and 4 bases from J, with 10 bases in between.

This clone appeared many times. The rearrangement joins TRBV12-3 or TRBV12-4 to TRBJ1-5; tentative D call: TRBD1 (6 bases). V shed 4 bases and J shed 5 bases, with 9 bases lying between them. This CDR3 region has 13 residues. CDR3 loop: CASSWGQDQPQHF. As DNA, the CDR3 is TGTGCCAGCAGTTGGGGGCAGGATCAGCCCCAGCATTTT.

This clone was observed a single time. The chain joins TRBV2 to TRBJ2-3; TRBD2 is a possible D gene (5 bases). The germline CDR1 and CDR2 sequences are SNHLY and FYNNEI. The V end was cut by 1 base, the J end by 4 bases, with 9 bases between. The CDR3 has 14 amino acids. The CDR3 DNA sequence: TGTGCCAGCAGTGAAGGGGCGGGCGCAGATACGCAGTATTTT. Its translation is CASSEGAGADTQYF.

This CDR3 is CASSLGQGSNEQYF. CDR3 DNA sequence: TGTGCCAGCAGCCTGGGACAGGGGAGCAACGAGCAGTACTTC. V and J are TRBV11-2 and TRBJ2-7; TRBD1 matches 10 bases. Per germline, CDR1 SGHAT and CDR2 FQNNGV. After removal of 5 bases from V and 5 bases from J, the junction contained 6 bases not matched to a gene. There are 14 residues in the CDR3.

J is TRBJ2-5 and V is TRBV7-2; D is possibly TRBD2 (5 bases). The CDR3 spans 16 residues. V gave up 2 bases and J gave up 3 bases, with 16 bases separating them. Looked up from germline, CDR1 is SGHTA and CDR2 is FQGNSA. In DNA, the CDR3 is TGTGCCAGCAGCTTAAATCCAAGCGGTCCCGAAGAGACCCAGTACTTC. This translates into CASSLNPSGPEETQYF.

The V and J genes are TRBV25-1 and TRBJ2-7, with 12 bases aligning to TRBD2. V shed 6 bases and J 8 bases; nucleotides not matched to a gene: 8. Per the germline V gene, CDR1 is MGHDK and CDR2 is SYGVNS. The CDR3 spans 14 residues. The CDR3 protein is CASSEGLAGTKQYF. CDR3 sequence (DNA): TGTGCCAGCAGCGAGGGACTAGCGGGTACTAAGCAGTACTTC.

The chain has TRBV28 and TRBJ1-5, with 7 bases identical to TRBD1. This CDR3 spans 14 amino acids. With 5 bases clipped from V and 2 bases from J, the junction kept 3 bases outside the gene matches. The germline CDR1 and CDR2 sequences are MDHEN and SYDVKM. The CDR3 region is CASSEGAGNQPQHF. CDR3 nucleotide sequence: TGTGCCAGCAGTGAGGGGGCTGGCAATCAGCCCCAGCATTTT.